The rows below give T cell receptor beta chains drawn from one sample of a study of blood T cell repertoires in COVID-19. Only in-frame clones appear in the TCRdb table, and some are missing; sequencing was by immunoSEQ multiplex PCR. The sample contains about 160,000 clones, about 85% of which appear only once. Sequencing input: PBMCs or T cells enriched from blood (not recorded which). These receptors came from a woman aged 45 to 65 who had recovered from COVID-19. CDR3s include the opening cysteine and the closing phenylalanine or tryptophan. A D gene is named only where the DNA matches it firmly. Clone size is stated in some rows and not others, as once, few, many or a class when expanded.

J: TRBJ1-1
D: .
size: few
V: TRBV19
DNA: TGTGCCAGTAGTATAAAGGGGTACACTGAAGCTTTCTTT
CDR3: CASSIKGYTEAFF

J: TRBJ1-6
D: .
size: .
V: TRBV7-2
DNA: TGTGCCAGCAGCCTCCTGTTCGATAATTCACCCCTCCACTTT
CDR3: CASSLLFDNSPLHF

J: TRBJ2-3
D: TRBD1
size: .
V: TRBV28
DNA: TGTGCCAGCAGTTTGGTGGGACAGGGCACAGATACGCAGTATTTT
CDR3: CASSLVGQGTDTQYF

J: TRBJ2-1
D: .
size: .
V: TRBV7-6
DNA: TGTGCCAGCAGCTCTGGCTATGAGCAGTTCTTC
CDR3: CASSSGYEQFF

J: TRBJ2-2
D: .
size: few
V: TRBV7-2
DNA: TGTGCCAGCAGCAGCACCGGGACAACGAACACCGGGGAGCTGTTTTTT
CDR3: CASSSTGTTNTGELFF

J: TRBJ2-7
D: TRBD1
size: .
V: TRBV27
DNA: TGTGCCAGCAGCGCCAGATCGGGACAGGCCTACGAGCAGTACTTC
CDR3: CASSARSGQAYEQYF

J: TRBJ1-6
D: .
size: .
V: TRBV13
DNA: TGTGCCAGCAGCTTAGGCGGTTATAATTCACCCCTCCACTTT
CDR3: CASSLGGYNSPLHF

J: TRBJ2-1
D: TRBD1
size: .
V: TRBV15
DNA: TGTGCCACCAGCCAGGGGGAGTCCCCCAATGAGCAGTTCTTC
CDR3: CATSQGESPNEQFF

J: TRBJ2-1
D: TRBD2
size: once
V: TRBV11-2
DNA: TGTGCCAGCAGCTTAGTTAGCGGGGGCTTAAGCTCCTACAATGAGCAGTTCTTC
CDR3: CASSLVSGGLSSYNEQFF

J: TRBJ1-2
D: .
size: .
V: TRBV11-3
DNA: TGTGCCAGCAGCTTAGCTGAGGGATCTAACTATGGCTACACCTTC
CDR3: CASSLAEGSNYGYTF

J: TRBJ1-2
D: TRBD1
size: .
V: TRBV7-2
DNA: TGTGCCAGCAGCTTAATGACAGGGACGGATGGCTACACCTTC
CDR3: CASSLMTGTDGYTF

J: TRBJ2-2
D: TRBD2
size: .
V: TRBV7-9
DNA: TGTGCCAGCAGCCCGGGGGGAATTGGCGGGGAGCTGTTTTTT
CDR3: CASSPGGIGGELFF

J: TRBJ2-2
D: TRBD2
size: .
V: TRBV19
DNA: TGTGCCAGTAGTAAAGGGACTAAGAACACCGGGGAGCTGTTTTTT
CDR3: CASSKGTKNTGELFF

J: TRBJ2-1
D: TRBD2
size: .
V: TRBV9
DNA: TGTGCCAGCAGCGTAGGCCTACTAGCGGGAGGGCGTAATGAGCAGTTCTTC
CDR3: CASSVGLLAGGRNEQFF

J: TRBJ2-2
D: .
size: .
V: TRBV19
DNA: TGTGCCAGTAACATACAGGGGAACACCGGGGAGCTGTTTTTT
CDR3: CASNIQGNTGELFF

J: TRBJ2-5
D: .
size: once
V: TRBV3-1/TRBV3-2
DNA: TGTGCCAGCAGCCAGGGCCTCAGGACCCAGTACTTC
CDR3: CASSQGLRTQYF

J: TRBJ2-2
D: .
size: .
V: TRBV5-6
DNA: TGTGCCAGCAGCCGCAGGAACACCGGGGAGCTGTTTTTT
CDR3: CASSRRNTGELFF

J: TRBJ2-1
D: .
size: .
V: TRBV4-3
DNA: TGCGCCAGCAGCCAAGACAGGGCGCCGAGCTCCTACAATGAGCAGTTCTTC
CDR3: CASSQDRAPSSYNEQFF

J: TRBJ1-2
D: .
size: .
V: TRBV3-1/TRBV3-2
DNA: TGTGCCAGCAGCCACGCGGGCCCTTATGGCTACACCTTC
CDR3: CASSHAGPYGYTF

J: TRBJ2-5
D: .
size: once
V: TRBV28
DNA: TGTGCCAGCACAAATCAAAGGACAGAAGAGACCCAGTACTTC
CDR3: CASTNQRTEETQYF

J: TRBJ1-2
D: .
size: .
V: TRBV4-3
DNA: TGCGCCAGCAGCCCCGGGACTGGGAGGGGGTATGGCTACACCTTC
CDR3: CASSPGTGRGYGYTF

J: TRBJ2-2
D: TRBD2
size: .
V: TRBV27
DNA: TGTGCCAGCAGTTTCGGCGGGAGTCTCGCCGGGGAGCTGTTTTTT
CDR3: CASSFGGSLAGELFF